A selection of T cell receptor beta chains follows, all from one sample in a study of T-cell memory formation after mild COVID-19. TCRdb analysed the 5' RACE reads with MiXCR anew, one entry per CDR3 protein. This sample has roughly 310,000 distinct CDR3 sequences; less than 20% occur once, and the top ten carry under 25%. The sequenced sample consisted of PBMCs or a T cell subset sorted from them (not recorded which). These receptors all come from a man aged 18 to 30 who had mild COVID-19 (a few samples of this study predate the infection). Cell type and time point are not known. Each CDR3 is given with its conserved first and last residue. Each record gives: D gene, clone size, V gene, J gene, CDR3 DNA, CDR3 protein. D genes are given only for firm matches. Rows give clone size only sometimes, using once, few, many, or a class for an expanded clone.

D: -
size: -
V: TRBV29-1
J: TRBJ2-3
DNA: TGCAGCGTTGAAGTCGCCTCCGCCGGTACGCAGTATTTT
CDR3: CSVEVASAGTQYF

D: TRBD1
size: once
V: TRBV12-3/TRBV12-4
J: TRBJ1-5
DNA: TGTGCCAGCAGGCAAGAAGGGACAGTCAATCAGCCCCAGCATTTT
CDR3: CASRQEGTVNQPQHF

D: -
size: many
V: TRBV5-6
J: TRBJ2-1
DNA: TGTGCCAGCAGCTTGCGTCCAGGAGCCTACAATGAGCAGTTCTTC
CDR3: CASSLRPGAYNEQFF

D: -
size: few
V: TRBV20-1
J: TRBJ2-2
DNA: TGCAGTGCAAGCCCGGGACAGTGGGGGGACACCGGGGAGCTGTTTTTT
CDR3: CSASPGQWGDTGELFF

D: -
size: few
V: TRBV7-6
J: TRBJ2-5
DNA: TGTGCCGCGGGACTGGGGGAGACCCAGTACTTC
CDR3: CAAGLGETQYF

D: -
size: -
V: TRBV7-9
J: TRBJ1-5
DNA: TGTGCCAACGCAGAGGCCCTGGAGCCCCAGCATTTT
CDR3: CANAEALEPQHF

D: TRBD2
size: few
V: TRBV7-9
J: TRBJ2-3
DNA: TGTGCCAGCATCCAGACGGGAGGGTCAGATACGCAGTATTTT
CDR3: CASIQTGGSDTQYF

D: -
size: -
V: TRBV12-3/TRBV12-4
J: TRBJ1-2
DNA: TGTGCCAGCAGTTTATACAACTATGGCTACACCTTC
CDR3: CASSLYNYGYTF

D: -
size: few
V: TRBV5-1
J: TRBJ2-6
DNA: TGCGCCAGCAGCTTGGCCTCGGCCGCTTCCACATCTGGGGCCAACGTCCTGACTTTC
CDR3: CASSLASAASTSGANVLTF

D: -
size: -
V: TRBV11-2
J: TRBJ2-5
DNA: TGTGCCAGCAGCTCAGGGGAGTTCGTGGGTGGGGAGACCCAGTACTTC
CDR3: CASSSGEFVGGETQYF

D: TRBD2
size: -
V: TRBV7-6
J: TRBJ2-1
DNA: TGTGCCAGCAGCTTGGTGACTAGCGGGGGGGCCAATGAGCAGTTCTTC
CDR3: CASSLVTSGGANEQFF

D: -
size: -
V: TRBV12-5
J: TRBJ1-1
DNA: TGTGCTAGTGGTTTCATACTTAACAGGAACACTGAAGCTTTCTTT
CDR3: CASGFILNRNTEAFF

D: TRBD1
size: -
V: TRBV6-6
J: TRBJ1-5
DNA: TGTGCCAGCAGTTACGTTGGACAGGGCGGCAATCAGCCCCAGCATTTT
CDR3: CASSYVGQGGNQPQHF

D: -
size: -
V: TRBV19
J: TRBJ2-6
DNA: TGTGCCAGTAGTGCCTACAGGGTCGACGGGGCCAACGTCCTGACTTTC
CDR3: CASSAYRVDGANVLTF

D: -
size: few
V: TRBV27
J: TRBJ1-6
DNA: TGTGCCAGCAGTTTATCACCGCAGGGGTCCTCCATATCAGCCCTCCACTTT
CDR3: CASSLSPQGSSISALHF

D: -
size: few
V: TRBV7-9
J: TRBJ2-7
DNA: TGTGCCAGCAGCTTAGTCCGGGACGGCGTCTACGAGCAGTACTTC
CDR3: CASSLVRDGVYEQYF